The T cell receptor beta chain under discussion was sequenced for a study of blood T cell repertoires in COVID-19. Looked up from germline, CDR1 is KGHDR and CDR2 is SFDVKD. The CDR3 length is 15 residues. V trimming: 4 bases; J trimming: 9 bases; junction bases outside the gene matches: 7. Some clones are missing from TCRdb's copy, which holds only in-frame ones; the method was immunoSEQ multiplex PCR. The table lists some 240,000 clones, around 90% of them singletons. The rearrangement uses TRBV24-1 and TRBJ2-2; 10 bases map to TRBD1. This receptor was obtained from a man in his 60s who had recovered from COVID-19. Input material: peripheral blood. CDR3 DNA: TGTGCCACCAGTGAACCGGGACAGGGGAACCGGGAGCTGTTTTTT. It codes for CATSEPGQGNRELFF.